Reported below is one T cell receptor beta chain. The antigen is unknown. MiXCR, run by TCRdb on the 5' RACE reads, gives a single entry per CDR3 protein. The sample yields roughly 350,000 distinct CDR3 sequences, roughly an eighth seen once. From germline, CDR1 is MNHEY and CDR2 SMNVEV (reference sequence). The length of the CDR3 is 14 residues. The V gene lost 3 bases and the J gene lost 5 bases, with 10 bases spanning the gap. These data belong to a study of T-cell memory formation after mild COVID-19. Study-level background: TCR clusters were mostly donor specific. Study results and limitations: SARS-CoV-2 specificity was not confirmed for second-wave clones peaking on day 37. Later expanders leaned CD4+, whereas clones that contracted between day 15 and 85 were balanced CD4/CD8. Memory sampled before infection contained some responding clones, suggesting cross-reactive memory joined.

This clonotype was obtained from a man between 18 and 29 years old who had mild COVID-19 (a few samples of this study predate the infection). Cell type and time point are not known. The chain combines TRBV27 with TRBJ2-2; D remains unclear. The sequenced sample consisted of PBMCs or a T cell subset sorted from them (not recorded which). The CDR3 nucleotides read TGTGCCAGCAGTTTTGTAATGGGAACCGGGGAGCTGTTTTTT. This codes for CASSFVMGTGELFF.